This is a list of T cell receptor beta chains from one sample in a study of shared clonotypes between healthy human individuals. Clones were read by immunoSEQ multiplex PCR, and TCRdb kept only the in-frame ones, dropping some. The sample lists about 2.3 million clones; about 90% were seen once. Input material: naive CD4+ T cells from PBMCs. All receptors come from a man aged 18 to 29 in good health. Some clones in this sample may be carry-over from other donors' samples. The CDR3 runs from the conserved cysteine through the conserved F or W. D genes are given only for firm matches. Size tells how often a clone was seen (once, few, many) or the class of an expanded clone, and some rows leave it out.

14,.,TRBV7-2,TRBJ2-1,.,TGTGCCAGCAGCTTGAGAAGGCACTACAATGAGCAGTTCTTC,CASSLRRHYNEQFF
13,.,TRBV28,TRBJ1-6,TRBD1,TGTGCCAGCAGTTGGGACAGTACTTCACCCCTCCACTTT,CASSWDSTSPLHF
16,.,TRBV5-4,TRBJ2-7,.,TGTGCCAGCAGCTTCTATGGTCAGGGGGGGGCCTACGAGCAGTACTTC,CASSFYGQGGAYEQYF
14,.,TRBV6-6,TRBJ2-2,.,TGTGCCAGTTTTGGGGCCTGGAACACCGGGGAGCTGTTTTTT,CASFGAWNTGELFF
19,.,TRBV14,TRBJ2-6,TRBD2,TGTGCCAGCAGCCCGCTCGTCCTAGCGGGAGGCTCTGGGGCCAACGTCCTGACTTTC,CASSPLVLAGGSGANVLTF
15,.,TRBV11-2,TRBJ2-3,TRBD2,TGTGCCAGCAGTTCCGGGACTAGCAGCACAGATACGCAGTATTTT,CASSSGTSSTDTQYF
15,.,TRBV6-5,TRBJ2-3,.,TGTGCCAGCAGAAGGGGAATGGCGGGCGTGGATACGCAGTATTTT,CASRRGMAGVDTQYF
16,few,TRBV2,TRBJ2-7,TRBD1,TGTGCCACATCCCGGGCAGGGGGATCGTCCTCCTACGAGCAGTACTTC,CATSRAGGSSSYEQYF
15,.,TRBV5-1,TRBJ2-7,TRBD1,TGCGCCAGCATTCTGTTCAGGGGGTTCGGAAACGAGCAGTACTTC,CASILFRGFGNEQYF
14,.,TRBV30,TRBJ2-2,.,TGTGCCTGGAGTGGGACCTCGAACACCGGGGAGCTGTTTTTT,CAWSGTSNTGELFF
15,.,TRBV5-1,TRBJ2-2,.,TGCGCCAGCAGCTTGGAAGCCCCGCTTGCCGGGGAGCTGTTTTTT,CASSLEAPLAGELFF